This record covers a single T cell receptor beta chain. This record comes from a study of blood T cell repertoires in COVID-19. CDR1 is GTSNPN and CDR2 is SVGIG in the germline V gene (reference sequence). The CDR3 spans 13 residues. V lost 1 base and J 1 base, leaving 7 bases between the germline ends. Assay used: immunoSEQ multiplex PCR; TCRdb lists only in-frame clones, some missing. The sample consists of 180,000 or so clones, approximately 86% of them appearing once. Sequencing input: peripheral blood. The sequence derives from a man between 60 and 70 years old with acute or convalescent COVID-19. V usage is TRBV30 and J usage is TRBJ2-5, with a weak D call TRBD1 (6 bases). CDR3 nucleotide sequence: TGTGCCTGGAGTGAAGGGGGCCAAGAGACCCAGTACTTC. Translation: CAWSEGGQETQYF.